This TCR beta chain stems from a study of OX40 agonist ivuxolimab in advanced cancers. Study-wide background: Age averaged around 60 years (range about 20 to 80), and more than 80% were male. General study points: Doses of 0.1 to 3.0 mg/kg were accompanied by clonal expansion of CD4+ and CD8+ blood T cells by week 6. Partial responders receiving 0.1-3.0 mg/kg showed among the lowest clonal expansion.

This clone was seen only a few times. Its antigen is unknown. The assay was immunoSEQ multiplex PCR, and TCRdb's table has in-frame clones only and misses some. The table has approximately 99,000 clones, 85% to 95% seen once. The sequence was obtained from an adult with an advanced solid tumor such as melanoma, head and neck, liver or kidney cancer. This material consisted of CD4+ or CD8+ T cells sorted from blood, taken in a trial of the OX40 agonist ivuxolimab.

CDR3 amino acids: CASSLGGNPGYTF. The CDR3 nucleotides are TGCGCCAGCAGCTTGGGAGGGAACCCTGGCTACACCTTC. The rearrangement uses TRBV5-1 and TRBJ1-2; D uncertain. The CDR3 is 13 residues long. The V end was cut by 0 bases, the J end by 7 bases, with 10 bases between. Per the germline V gene, CDR1 is SGHRS and CDR2 is YFSETQ. Filled out from reference TRBV5-1 and TRBJ1-2, the complete variable domain reads KAGVTQTPRYLIKTRGQQVTLSCSPISGHRSVSWYQQTPGQGLQFLFEYFSETQRNKGNFPGRFSGRQFSNSRSEMNVSTLELGDSALYLCASSLGGNPGYTFGSGTRLTVV.